The next 32 T cell receptor beta chains were all read from a single sample in a study of shared clonotypes between healthy human individuals (dated by TCRdb to about 2020). Library creation used the immunoSEQ multiplex PCR assay. TCRdb obtained this table from immuneACCESS and retained in-frame rearrangements with V and J assigned. These tables miss some clones; where compared with another copy, unresolved V genes account for less than half of the shortfall, and the remainder is unexplained. In all, the sample holds hundreds of thousands of clones, and roughly 83% of those were seen once. The ten largest account for roughly 13% of the sample. The sequenced sample consisted of PBMCs. The source is a woman aged 40 to 50 in good health. Some clones in this sample may be carry-over from other donors' samples.

V usage is TRBV7-3 and J usage is TRBJ2-5; no clear D gene. From germline, CDR1 is SGHTA and CDR2 FQGTGA. With 5 bases removed from V and 4 bases from J, the gap between germline ends came to 11 bases. There are 13 residues in the CDR3. The CDR3 spells CASSPSQLETQYF. The DNA for the CDR3 is TGTGCCAGCAGCCCCTCCCAACTAGAGACCCAGTACTTC.

The V and J genes are TRBV11-3 and TRBJ2-1, with D unclear. The ends were cut back, 3 bases at V and 6 bases at J, with 15 bases in the middle. This CDR3 is built from 15 residues. Germline-derived CDR1 and CDR2 are SGHNT and YENEEA. The CDR3 nucleotides are TGTGCCAGCAGCTTGTACTCCGGGTCTGGCAATGAGCAGTTCTTC. This translates into CASSLYSGSGNEQFF.

The J gene is TRBJ2-7, the V gene TRBV5-1, with a possible D match to TRBD2 (6 bases). Trimming removed 4 bases from V and 3 bases from J, with 14 bases in between. CDR1 and CDR2 from the germline V gene are SGHRS and YFSETQ. The CDR3 is made up of 14 amino acids. The CDR3 DNA reads as TGCGCCAGCAGCCCGGCGGGACGCCTCTACGAGCAGTACTTC. It encodes CASSPAGRLYEQYF.

The chain recombines TRBV4-1 with TRBJ1-4; D gene uncertain. V was pared by 3 bases and J by 8 bases, with 19 bases between. The germline gives CDR1 MGHRA, CDR2 YSYEKL. This CDR3 spans 16 amino acids. The DNA for the CDR3 is TGCGCCAGCAGCCAGCTCGGACCACCTGTCGGGGAAAAACTGTTTTTT. Its translation is CASSQLGPPVGEKLFF.

This clone was recorded only once. This chain uses TRBV5-1 with TRBJ2-5, with D uncertain. In germline, CDR1 is SGHRS, CDR2 YFSETQ. The CDR3 extends over 15 amino acids. The V end lost 0 bases, the J end lost 5 bases, and 14 bases lay between the germline ends. The CDR3 DNA reads as TGCGCCAGCAGCTTGGTTGGGCTGCCGACGGAGACCCAGTACTTC. It encodes CASSLVGLPTETQYF.

Concerning this clone itself: A read error may explain this, as a much larger clone is one base away. The chain has TRBV19 and TRBJ1-1; unclear D gene. The V end lost 3 bases, the J end lost 1 base, and 12 bases lay between the germline ends. Germline V gives CDR1 LNHDA, CDR2 SQIVND (reference sequence). CDR3 length: 15 amino acids. The CDR3 sequence: CASSILDGSNTEAFF. DNA for the CDR3: TGTGCCAGTAGTATTTTGGACGGCTCGAACACTGAAGCTTTCTTT. Based on the CDR3 plus reference TRBV19 and TRBJ1-1, the full variable domain is DGGITQSPKYLFRKEGQNVTLSCEQNLNHDAMYWYRQDPGQGLRLIYYSQIVNDFQKGDIAEGYSVSREKKESFPLTVTSAQKNPTAFYLCASSILDGSNTEAFFGQGTRLTVV.

The V gene is TRBV7-9, the J gene TRBJ1-3; no reliable D call. With 5 bases removed from V and 7 bases from J, the gap between germline ends came to 6 bases. Looked up from germline, CDR1 is SEHNR and CDR2 is FQNEAQ (reference sequence). The CDR3 contains 11 residues. The CDR3 DNA reads as TGTGCCAGCAGCAACCAGAACACCATATATTTT. It codes for CASSNQNTIYF.

This chain uses TRBV30 with TRBJ2-3, with D unresolved. Looked up from germline, CDR1 is GTSNPN and CDR2 is SVGIG (reference sequence). The germline V and J ends were trimmed by 1 base and 0 bases, with 11 bases remaining between them. The CDR3 consists of 15 residues. The CDR3 here is CAWSGSAVSTDTQYF. The CDR3 DNA sequence: TGTGCCTGGAGTGGTTCGGCAGTAAGCACAGATACGCAGTATTTT.

DNA of the CDR3: TGCGCCAGCAGCTTGGGGGGACGGACTAACACTGAAGCTTTCTTT. This gives the protein CASSLGGRTNTEAFF. The chain employs TRBV5-1 and TRBJ1-1, with TRBD1 as a possible D gene (5 bases). Between the trimmed V and J ends, which lost 0 bases and 2 bases, there was a span of 11 bases. The CDR3 consists of 15 residues. In germline, CDR1 is SGHRS, CDR2 YFSETQ.

The chain has TRBV15 and TRBJ2-1; D unresolved. V was trimmed by 0 bases and J by 9 bases, leaving 9 bases between them. CDR1 LNHNV and CDR2 YYDKDF come from the germline V gene (reference sequence). The CDR3 consists of 13 residues. CDR3 bases: TGTGCCACCAGCAGAGATCCGGGTGTTGAGCAGTTCTTC. Its translation is CATSRDPGVEQFF. Full variable domain (rest looked up from reference TRBV15 and TRBJ2-1): DAMVIQNPRYQVTQFGKPVTLSCSQTLNHNVMYWYQQKSSQAPKLLFHYYDKDFNNEADTPDNFQSRRPNTSFCFLDIRSPGLGDTAMYLCATSRDPGVEQFFGPGTRLTVL.

The rearrangement uses TRBV9 and TRBJ1-6, with D unclear. This CDR3 has 15 residues. Trimming shortened V by 0 bases and J by 6 bases, and 10 bases separated the two germline ends. Germline CDR1 is SGDLS and CDR2 is YYNGEE. The DNA for the CDR3 is TGTGCCAGCAGCGTAGGATCAGACATTAATTCACCCCTCCACTTT. Protein sequence: CASSVGSDINSPLHF.

In this sample, this clone turned up a few times. V usage is TRBV27 and J usage is TRBJ2-5, with TRBD1 identical over 7 bases. CDR3 length: 16 amino acids. CDR1 and CDR2 (germline): MNHEY, SMNVEV (reference sequence). Germline trimming cut 5 bases from V and 1 base from J; bases unmatched to any gene: 10. CDR3: CASSPRQGGGQETQYF. In DNA form, the CDR3 reads TGTGCCAGCAGTCCCAGACAGGGCGGCGGCCAAGAGACCCAGTACTTC.

This chain links TRBV28 with TRBJ2-7; 11 bases are shared with TRBD1. V lost 10 bases to trimming and J lost 7 bases; unmatched junction nucleotides: 9. The CDR3 extends over 13 amino acids. Germline lookup yields CDR1 MDHEN and CDR2 SYDVKM. CDR3 in amino acids: CATSGQGAGEQYF. Here the CDR3 DNA reads TGTGCCACCTCCGGACAGGGGGCTGGAGAGCAGTACTTC.

The rearrangement links TRBV7-9 to TRBJ2-1; 9 bases map to TRBD1. The CDR3 runs to 15 residues. Germline V gene lookup returns CDR1 SEHNR and CDR2 FQNEAQ (reference sequence). The J segment lost 7 bases and the V segment lost 5 bases, leaving 9 bases of the junction unmatched. The CDR3 here is CASSPTGQGWNEQFF. CDR3 DNA sequence: TGTGCCAGCAGCCCCACGGGACAGGGTTGGAATGAGCAGTTCTTC.

The genes are TRBV9 and TRBJ2-7, with D unresolved. The CDR3 runs 11 residues. The germline CDR1 and CDR2 sequences are SGDLS and YYNGEE. V shed 5 bases and J shed 6 bases, with 9 bases lying between them. DNA for the CDR3: TGTGCCAGCAGTCGCGTGGGCGAGCAGTACTTC. Protein: CASSRVGEQYF.

V is TRBV18 and J is TRBJ2-1, with TRBD2 identical over 8 bases. Trimming took 0 bases from V and 7 from J; bases not matched to a gene: 2. The germline gives CDR1 KGHSH, CDR2 LQKENI. This CDR3 is 14 amino acids long. CDR3 loop: CASSPPSGVNEQFF. The CDR3, as DNA: TGTGCCAGCTCACCACCTAGCGGGGTGAATGAGCAGTTCTTC.

The J gene is TRBJ2-7, the V gene TRBV13, with D unresolved. Germline V gene lookup returns CDR1 PRHDT and CDR2 FYEKMQ (reference sequence). Trimming removed 6 bases at V and 8 bases at J, with 8 bases between. The length of the CDR3 is 10 residues. The CDR3 nucleotides read TGTGCCAGCAGTGAGGCGAAGCAGTACTTC. Its protein product is CASSEAKQYF.

The chain employs TRBV2 and TRBJ1-5; maybe TRBD1 (5 bases). The germline gives CDR1 SNHLY, CDR2 FYNNEI. The CDR3 runs 12 residues. The ends were cut back, 2 bases at V and 16 bases at J, with 15 bases in the middle. The CDR3, as DNA: TGTGCCAGCAGTGAATCCCGCCAGGGTCTACATTTT. Its protein is CASSESRQGLHF.

The chain joins TRBV28 to TRBJ2-1, with TRBD1 as a possible D gene (5 bases). V was pared by 4 bases and J by 9 bases, with 13 bases between. The germline CDR1 and CDR2 sequences are MDHEN and SYDVKM. This CDR3 is 13 amino acids long. CDR3 nucleotides: TGTGCCAGCAGTTCCCCACCCCAGGGTGAGCAGTTCTTC. This sequence encodes CASSSPPQGEQFF.

The gene calls are TRBV10-3 and TRBJ1-5, with a tentative D call TRBD1 (5 bases). V was trimmed by 2 bases and J by 0 bases, leaving 5 bases between them. Germline values: CDR1 ENHRY, CDR2 SYGVKD. The CDR3 is 14 residues long. The CDR3 DNA is TGTGCCATCAGTGAGAGGGGTAGCAATCAGCCCCAGCATTTT. Translation gives CAISERGSNQPQHF.

DNA for the CDR3: TGTGCCAGTATCAAGGGACATTGTTTTTGTGAGCAGTACTTC. Its protein is CASIKGHCFCEQYF. This chain links TRBV19 with TRBJ2-7, with a tentative D call TRBD1 (6 bases). The germline V gene encodes CDR1 LNHDA and CDR2 SQIVND (reference sequence). Between the trimmed V and J ends, which lost 7 bases and 7 bases, there was a span of 20 bases. The CDR3 spans 14 residues.

V usage is TRBV30 and J usage is TRBJ1-5; the D is unclear. The CDR3 is made up of 15 amino acids. Germline CDR1 is GTSNPN and CDR2 is SVGIG (reference sequence). V lost 0 bases and J lost 2, with 11 bases in between. CDR3 sequence: CAWSVAASGNQPQHF. CDR3 coding DNA: TGTGCCTGGAGTGTAGCGGCCTCGGGCAATCAGCCCCAGCATTTT.

The chain combines TRBV5-4 with TRBJ1-4, with 8 bases aligning to TRBD1. The J segment lost 6 bases and the V segment lost 4 bases, leaving 5 bases of the junction unmatched. This CDR3 spans 14 amino acids. Looked up from germline, CDR1 is SGHNT and CDR2 is YYREEE (reference sequence). CDR3 sequence reads: CASSRQGADEKLFF. DNA of the CDR3: TGTGCCAGCAGCCGCCAGGGGGCGGATGAAAAACTGTTTTTT.

This clone has a handful of counts. The chain links TRBV27 to TRBJ1-1; 7 bases agree with TRBD1. With V trimmed by 2 bases and J by 3 bases, 24 bases remained unmatched. Germline-derived CDR1 and CDR2 are MNHEY and SMNVEV (reference sequence). CDR3 size: 21 residues. The CDR3 DNA reads as TGTGCCAGCAGTTTACCCTCGAGAACCGTGGGGGACAGACAATCGCACACTGAAGCTTTCTTT. Amino acids: CASSLPSRTVGDRQSHTEAFF.

This clone has just a few counts. This sequence joins TRBV5-1 and TRBJ2-3; 14 nucleotides agree with TRBD2. There are 16 residues in the CDR3. V lost 4 bases, J lost 6 bases, and 7 bases stayed unmatched. CDR1 and CDR2 from the germline V gene are SGHRS and YFSETQ. The CDR3 is CASSKGLAGVFDTQYF. CDR3 DNA: TGCGCCAGCAGCAAGGGACTAGCGGGAGTATTTGATACGCAGTATTTT.

The V and J genes are TRBV5-1 and TRBJ1-2; 7 nucleotides line up with TRBD1. Trimming at V came to 3 bases and at J to 4 bases, leaving 9 bases not matched to a gene. CDR1 is SGHRS and CDR2 is YFSETQ in the germline V gene. The CDR3 covers 15 residues. CDR3 DNA: TGCGCCAGCAGCTCGGCGACAGGGCTTGGCTATGGCTACACCTTC. This gives the protein CASSSATGLGYGYTF.

This clone was recorded a few times. This sequence joins TRBV2 and TRBJ2-3; no reliable D call. The V end lost 7 bases, the J end lost 0 bases, and 8 bases lay between the germline ends. This CDR3 has 13 amino acids. Germline CDR1 and CDR2: SNHLY and FYNNEI. CDR3 DNA: TGTGCCAGCAACAAAGATAGCACAGATACGCAGTATTTT. The encoded protein is CASNKDSTDTQYF.

In its sample, this clone was seen once. The chain uses TRBV2 and TRBJ1-1, with TRBD1 identical over 11 bases. J gave up 9 bases and V 7 bases, and 10 bases lay outside the gene matches. In germline, CDR1 is SNHLY, CDR2 FYNNEI. There are 14 residues in the CDR3. The CDR3 bases are TGTGCCAGCATTCCCAGTTGGACAGGGGGCAAAGCTTTCTTT. The encoded protein is CASIPSWTGGKAFF.

This chain links TRBV28 with TRBJ2-4, with 8 bases matching TRBD2. Germline lookup yields CDR1 MDHEN and CDR2 SYDVKM. This CDR3 has 20 residues. With V trimmed by 5 bases and J by 0 bases, 18 bases remained unmatched. The CDR3 DNA reads TGTGCCAGCAGTCCCCTCGGGCATCCGGGGGGGGGATTAGCCAAAAACATTCAGTACTTC. As protein: CASSPLGHPGGGLAKNIQYF.

About this clone: A much larger clone differs by one base, so this may be a read error. The chain links TRBV5-5 to TRBJ1-1; a possible D gene is TRBD1 (6 bases). The CDR3 is 13 amino acids. CDR1 is SGHKS and CDR2 is YYEKEE in the germline V gene (reference sequence). The DNA of the CDR3 is TGTGCCAGCACGAACAGGGAGAACACTGGAGCTTTCTTT. The encoded protein is CASTNRENTGAFF.

The chain carries TRBV5-4 and TRBJ2-2, with 10 bases fitting TRBD1. Germline CDR1 and CDR2: SGHNT and YYREEE (reference sequence). The length of the CDR3 is 17 residues. After removal of 0 bases from V and 4 bases from J, the junction contained 6 bases not matched to a gene. CDR3 protein: CASSLGGGQGTTGELFF. DNA for the CDR3: TGTGCCAGCAGCTTGGGAGGGGGACAGGGGACCACCGGGGAGCTGTTTTTT.

The V gene is TRBV9, the J gene TRBJ2-3, with TRBD2 matching over 8 bases. In germline, CDR1 is SGDLS, CDR2 YYNGEE. V lost 4 bases to trimming and J lost 0 bases; unmatched junction nucleotides: 4. CDR3 length: 15 residues. CDR3 DNA: TGTGCCAGCAGCCCGCGGGGGGAGAGCACAGATACGCAGTATTTT. Its protein is CASSPRGESTDTQYF.